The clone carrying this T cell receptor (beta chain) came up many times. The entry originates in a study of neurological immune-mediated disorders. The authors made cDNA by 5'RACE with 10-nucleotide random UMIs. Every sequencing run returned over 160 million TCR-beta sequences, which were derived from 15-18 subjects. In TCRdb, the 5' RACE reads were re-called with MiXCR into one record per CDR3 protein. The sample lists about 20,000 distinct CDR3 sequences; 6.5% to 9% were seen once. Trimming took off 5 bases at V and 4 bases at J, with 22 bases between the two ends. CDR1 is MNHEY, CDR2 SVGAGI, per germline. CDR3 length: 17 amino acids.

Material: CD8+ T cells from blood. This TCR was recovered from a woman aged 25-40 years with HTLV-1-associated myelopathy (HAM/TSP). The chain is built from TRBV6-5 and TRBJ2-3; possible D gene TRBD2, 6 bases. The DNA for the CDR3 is TGTGCCAGCAGTCTCCTGACTAGACCCCCCTCCCCAGATACGCAGTATTTT. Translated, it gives CASSLLTRPPSPDTQYF.